These 8 T cell receptor beta chains were sequenced from one sample in a study of cytomegalovirus exposure and HLA in healthy donors. Generated by immunoSEQ multiplex PCR, the TCRdb table keeps only in-frame clones and is missing some. The data hold under 85,000 clones, with around 94% observed a single time. Material for sequencing was PBMCs. These receptors all come from a woman between 18 and 30 years old in good health and CMV-seropositive.

The V and J genes are TRBV7-3 and TRBJ2-2; the D gene is possibly TRBD2 (6 bases). Germline V gene lookup returns CDR1 SGHTA and CDR2 FQGTGA. V lost 5 bases and J 5 bases, leaving 12 bases between the germline ends. This CDR3 is built from 14 residues. The DNA for the CDR3 is TGTGCCAGCAGCCCACAGGCGGGGACCGGGGAGCTGTTTTTT. As protein: CASSPQAGTGELFF.

The J gene is TRBJ2-1, the V gene TRBV28, with TRBD1 matching over 7 bases. This CDR3 has 15 amino acids. V shed 7 bases, J shed 3 bases, and the junction held 9 bases outside the gene matches. CDR1 is MDHEN and CDR2 is SYDVKM in the germline V gene. CDR3 in amino acids: CASIRRDRNYNEQFF. The CDR3 bases are TGTGCCAGCATCCGCCGGGACAGAAACTACAATGAGCAGTTCTTC. The entire variable domain, with the rest obtained from reference TRBV28 and TRBJ2-1, is as follows: DVKVTQSSRYLVKRTGEKVFLECVQDMDHENMFWYRQDPGLGLRLIYFSYDVKMKEKGDIPEGYSVSREKKERFSLILESASTNQTSMYLCASIRRDRNYNEQFFGPGTRLTVL.

J is TRBJ1-2 and V is TRBV18, with 9 positions matching TRBD1. This CDR3 has 16 residues. Germline lookup yields CDR1 KGHSH and CDR2 LQKENI. Trimming at V came to 3 bases and at J to 4 bases, leaving 9 bases not matched to a gene. The CDR3 bases are TGTGCCAGCTCACCTCGGGGACAGGGCTTCCTCTATGGCTACACCTTC. Its translation is CASSPRGQGFLYGYTF.

V and J are TRBV4-1 and TRBJ2-3; D possibly corresponds to TRBD2 (5 bases). The CDR3 is made up of 13 amino acids. V shed 4 bases and J shed 1 base, with 6 bases lying between them. Germline lookup yields CDR1 MGHRA and CDR2 YSYEKL. CDR3 region: CASSLSGTDTQYF. The CDR3 DNA follows: TGCGCCAGCAGCCTTAGCGGCACAGATACGCAGTATTTT.

This chain connects TRBV19 to TRBJ2-1; possible D gene TRBD1, 5 bases. The germline V gene has CDR1 LNHDA and CDR2 SQIVND (reference sequence). Trimming stripped 4 bases from V and 2 bases from J, with 12 bases between. CDR3 length: 15 amino acids. In DNA, the CDR3 is TGTGCCAGTAGTAGGGGCACCCGGACCTACAATGAGCAGTTCTTC. Amino acid sequence: CASSRGTRTYNEQFF. Variable domain in full (rest from reference TRBV19 and TRBJ2-1): DGGITQSPKYLFRKEGQNVTLSCEQNLNHDAMYWYRQDPGQGLRLIYYSQIVNDFQKGDIAEGYSVSREKKESFPLTVTSAQKNPTAFYLCASSRGTRTYNEQFFGPGTRLTVL.

The genes are TRBV5-1 and TRBJ2-5, with TRBD2 as a possible D gene (7 bases). The CDR3 has 14 residues. V was clipped by 4 bases and J by 5 bases, with 15 bases between them. Per the germline V gene, CDR1 is SGHRS and CDR2 is YFSETQ. CDR3 residues: CASSLLEGGETQYF. The CDR3, as DNA: TGCGCCAGCAGCCTCCTAGAGGGGGGGGAGACCCAGTACTTC. Based on the CDR3 plus reference TRBV5-1 and TRBJ2-5, the full variable domain is KAGVTQTPRYLIKTRGQQVTLSCSPISGHRSVSWYQQTPGQGLQFLFEYFSETQRNKGNFPGRFSGRQFSNSRSEMNVSTLELGDSALYLCASSLLEGGETQYFGPGTRLLVL.

This rearrangement joins TRBV7-2 to TRBJ2-7, with D perhaps TRBD1 (6 bases). In germline, CDR1 is SGHTA, CDR2 FQGNSA. Trimming left V 5 bases short and J 5 bases short, with 13 bases between. CDR3 size: 13 residues. The CDR3 nucleotides read TGTGCCAGCAGCCACGGGACATCGGACGAGCAGTACTTC. Residues: CASSHGTSDEQYF.

J is TRBJ1-3 and V is TRBV6-6, with TRBD1 identical over 10 bases. CDR3 size: 14 residues. With 8 bases clipped from V and 4 bases from J, the junction kept 5 bases outside the gene matches. CDR1 and CDR2 (germline): MNHNY, SVGAGI (reference sequence). The CDR3 reads CASGPTGGGNTIYF. DNA for the CDR3: TGTGCCAGCGGCCCGACAGGGGGCGGAAACACCATATATTTT.